This TCR beta chain emerged from a study of PD-L1 blockade in urothelial cancer. The repertoire was sequenced with immunoSEQ multiplex PCR; TCRdb's copy has only in-frame clones and lacks some. The sample holds over 100,000 clones, roughly 84% seen once. Time point of the sample: pretreatment peripheral blood. This clone was counted once. The germline V gene has CDR1 MNHEY and CDR2 SMNVEV (reference sequence). The CDR3 contains 13 residues. Trimming pared 3 bases from V and 8 bases from J, leaving 13 bases between. The input for sequencing was PBMCs, taken around atezolizumab (anti-PD-L1) treatment. This sequence was found in a middle-aged man with urothelial cancer. The genes are TRBV27 and TRBJ1-2; D is uncertain. The CDR3 region has the DNA TGTGCCAGCAGTTTTCTACAGTCAACGGGCTACACCTTC. The encoded protein is CASSFLQSTGYTF.